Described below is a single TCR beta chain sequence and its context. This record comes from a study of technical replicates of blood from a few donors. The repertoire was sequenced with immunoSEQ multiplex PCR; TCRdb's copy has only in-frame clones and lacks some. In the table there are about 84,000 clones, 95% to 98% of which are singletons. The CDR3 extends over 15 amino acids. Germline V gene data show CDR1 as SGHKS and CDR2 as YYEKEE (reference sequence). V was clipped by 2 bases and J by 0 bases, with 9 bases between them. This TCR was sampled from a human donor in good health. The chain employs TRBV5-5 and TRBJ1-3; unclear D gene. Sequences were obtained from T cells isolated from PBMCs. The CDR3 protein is CASSFQVNSGNTIYF. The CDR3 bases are TGTGCCAGCAGCTTCCAGGTTAACTCTGGAAACACCATATATTTT.